One and the same sample provided the 24 T cell receptor beta chains below, sequenced in a study of T cell responses to AZD1222 COVID-19 vaccine. TCRdb's copy holds only in-frame clones and misses some; the assay was immunoSEQ multiplex PCR. The table includes approximately 140,000 clones, 89% detected once. Here the sequenced sample was peripheral blood, taken on day 0 of AZD1222 vaccination. Receptor source: an adult in good health.

This chain connects TRBV4-2 to TRBJ2-7; TRBD2 agrees at 9 bases. The CDR3 sequence is 16 residues long. V shed 1 base and J 2 bases; nucleotides not matched to a gene: 6. Per the germline V gene, CDR1 is LGHNA and CDR2 is YNFKEQ. The CDR3 loop reads CASSQVGPSGTYEQYF. Written as DNA, the CDR3 is TGTGCCAGCAGCCAAGTCGGTCCTAGCGGGACCTACGAGCAGTACTTC.

V usage is TRBV6-5 and J usage is TRBJ1-2; 7 nucleotides agree with TRBD1. CDR1 is MNHEY, CDR2 SVGAGI, per germline. This CDR3 has 14 residues. The V gene end was trimmed by 6 bases and the J gene end by 2 bases; junction bases not matched to a gene: 6. The CDR3 loop reads CASRLDRQNYGYTF. The CDR3 DNA sequence: TGTGCCAGCAGATTGGACAGGCAGAACTATGGCTACACCTTC.

The V gene is TRBV12-5, the J gene TRBJ1-2, with a possible D match to TRBD1 (5 bases). The germline gives CDR1 LGHNT, CDR2 FRNRAP. V lost 5 bases and J 0 bases, leaving 16 bases between the germline ends. CDR3 length: 16 amino acids. In nucleotides, the CDR3 is TGTGCTAGTGGTCCTTTGGCAGGGCAATCTAACTATGGCTACACCTTC. It translates to CASGPLAGQSNYGYTF.

The chain employs TRBV11-3 and TRBJ1-3, with 8 bases identical to TRBD1. Germline V gene data show CDR1 as SGHNT and CDR2 as YENEEA. The CDR3 is made up of 14 amino acids. The V segment lost 4 bases and the J segment 8 bases; nucleotides outside the gene matches: 7. The CDR3 DNA is TGTGCCAGCAGCTCTTCCGGGACAGGAGACACCATATATTTT. This codes for CASSSSGTGDTIYF. Combining the CDR3 with reference TRBV11-3 and TRBJ1-3 gives the whole variable domain EAGVVQSPRYKIIEKKQPVAFWCNPISGHNTLYWYLQNLGQGPELLIRYENEEAVDDSQLPKDRFSAERLKGVDSTLKIQPAELGDSAVYLCASSSSGTGDTIYFGEGSWLTVV.

The rearrangement links TRBV7-2 to TRBJ2-1, with D maybe TRBD2 (5 bases). The V end was cut by 2 bases, the J end by 1 base, with 9 bases between. This CDR3 region has 15 residues. Germline lookup yields CDR1 SGHTA and CDR2 FQGNSA. The CDR3 sequence is CASSLQRSSYNEQFF. The CDR3, as DNA: TGTGCCAGCAGCTTACAGCGGAGTTCCTACAATGAGCAGTTCTTC. Complete variable domain (other parts from reference TRBV7-2 and TRBJ2-1): GAGVSQSPSNKVTEKGKDVELRCDPISGHTALYWYRQSLGQGLEFLIYFQGNSAPDKSGLPSDRFSAERTGGSVSTLTIQRTQQEDSAVYLCASSLQRSSYNEQFFGPGTRLTVL.

The chain is built from TRBV27 and TRBJ1-1; tentatively, D is TRBD1 (6 bases). Per germline, CDR1 MNHEY and CDR2 SMNVEV (reference sequence). The CDR3 has 12 amino acids. The V and J ends lost 8 bases and 7 bases respectively, with 14 bases between them. CDR3 bases: TGTGCCAGCGGGAGGGGGGGCGGTGAAGCTTTCTTT. It codes for CASGRGGGEAFF.

This chain joins TRBV30 and TRBJ2-5, with D perhaps matching TRBD1 or TRBD2 (5 bases each). Trimming stripped 3 bases from V and 2 bases from J, with 16 bases between. The CDR3 totals 15 residues. CDR1 is GTSNPN and CDR2 is SVGIG in the germline V gene (reference sequence). In nucleotides, the CDR3 is TGTGCCTGGAGCTCTCGGGACGGAACACAAGAGACCCAGTACTTC. Amino acid sequence: CAWSSRDGTQETQYF. Together with reference TRBV30 and TRBJ2-5, the CDR3 gives the full variable domain: SQTIHQWPATLVQPVGSPLSLECTVEGTSNPNLYWYRQAAGRGLQLLFYSVGIGQISSEVPQNLSASRPQDRQFILSSKKLLLSDSGFYLCAWSSRDGTQETQYFGPGTRLLVL.

As concerns this clone: Relative to the germline gene, one junction end is altered; a read error may explain this. The same CDR3 arises from other DNA sequences in this sample as well. The V gene is TRBV19, the J gene TRBJ1-5; 9 nucleotides match TRBD1. Germline V gives CDR1 LNHDA, CDR2 SQIVND (reference sequence). This CDR3 is built from 13 residues. In nucleotides, the CDR3 is TGTGCCAGCGGACAGGGGATCAATCAGCCCCAACATTTT. Translated: CASGQGINQPQHF. Full variable domain (remainder filled in from reference TRBV19 and TRBJ1-5): DGGITQSPKYLFRKEGQNVTLSCEQNLNHDAMYWYRQDPGQGLRLIYYSQIVNDFQKGDIAEGYSVSREKKESFPLTVTSAQKNPTAFYLCASGQGINQPQHFGDGTRLSIL.

This sequence joins TRBV5-1 and TRBJ2-6; D is ambiguous. V gave up 2 bases and J gave up 1 base, with 16 bases separating them. This CDR3 is built from 18 residues. Germline CDR1 and CDR2: SGHRS and YFSETQ. CDR3 sequence (DNA): TGCGCCAGCAGCTTTCTTGGCAGCCGGCCATCTGGGGCCAACGTCCTGACTTTC. It is translated as CASSFLGSRPSGANVLTF.

The chain links TRBV5-1 to TRBJ2-2, with 11 bases lining up with TRBD2. Unmatched junction bases numbered 7, after V lost 5 bases and J lost 7 bases. There are 15 residues in the CDR3. Per germline, CDR1 SGHRS and CDR2 YFSETQ. CDR3 bases: TGCGCCAGCAGTCTGACTAGCGGGACCCTCGGGGAGCTGTTTTTT. Translated, it gives CASSLTSGTLGELFF.

The chain carries TRBV5-1 and TRBJ2-3, with unresolved D. Trimming took off 0 bases at V and 2 bases at J, with 10 bases between the two ends. The CDR3 consists of 15 residues. CDR1 is SGHRS, CDR2 YFSETQ, per germline. The CDR3 DNA sequence: TGCGCCAGCAGCTTGGGTCGCGGATACACAGATACGCAGTATTTT. It translates to CASSLGRGYTDTQYF.

DNA for the CDR3: TGTGCCAGTAGGCACACCCAGAACACTGAAGCTTTCTTT. It encodes CASRHTQNTEAFF. The chain recombines TRBV19 with TRBJ1-1; D not certain. Germline V gene sequence: CDR1 LNHDA, CDR2 SQIVND (reference sequence). CDR3 length equals 13 residues. Trimming cost V 6 bases and J 1 base, with 9 bases left between them.

The chain links TRBV7-8 to TRBJ2-1; weak D call: TRBD2 (5 bases). V lost 5 bases to trimming and J lost 1 base, with 30 bases between them. The CDR3 runs 21 residues. CDR1 and CDR2 (germline): SGHVS, FQNEAQ. CDR3 residues: CASSRSGEGGFLGDSYNEQFF. Here the CDR3 DNA reads TGTGCCAGCAGCCGTTCCGGTGAGGGTGGATTCCTCGGGGATTCCTACAATGAGCAGTTCTTC.

This sequence joins TRBV5-1 and TRBJ1-2; D gene unclear. V lost 1 base to trimming and J lost 8 bases, with 12 bases between them. CDR3 length: 13 residues. In germline, CDR1 is SGHRS, CDR2 YFSETQ. CDR3 sequence: CASSLTTDLGYTF. The CDR3 nucleotides read TGCGCCAGCAGCTTGACTACAGATCTCGGCTACACCTTC.

V usage is TRBV28 and J usage is TRBJ1-2; no clear D gene. The CDR3 extends over 14 amino acids. The germline CDR1 and CDR2 sequences are MDHEN and SYDVKM. V shed 2 bases and J shed 1 base, with 8 bases lying between them. In DNA form, the CDR3 reads TGTGCCAGCAGTTTACAAGTCAGTAACTATGGCTACACCTTC. Translation gives CASSLQVSNYGYTF.

Here the CDR3 DNA reads TGTGCCAGCAGTTTATCGCGGGGGGGATCGTTGGGAAACACCATATATTTT. It specifies CASSLSRGGSLGNTIYF. The gene calls are TRBV28 and TRBJ1-3, with TRBD1 as a possible D gene (5 bases). From germline, CDR1 is MDHEN and CDR2 SYDVKM. The CDR3 totals 17 residues. The V end lost 1 base, the J end lost 4 bases, and 17 bases lay between the germline ends. The complete variable domain, with remaining parts taken from reference TRBV28 and TRBJ1-3, reads DVKVTQSSRYLVKRTGEKVFLECVQDMDHENMFWYRQDPGLGLRLIYFSYDVKMKEKGDIPEGYSVSREKKERFSLILESASTNQTSMYLCASSLSRGGSLGNTIYFGEGSWLTVV.

V and J are TRBV28 and TRBJ2-1; D remains ambiguous. Looked up from germline, CDR1 is MDHEN and CDR2 is SYDVKM. This CDR3 is 13 amino acids long. Trimming took off 4 bases at V and 0 bases at J, with 4 bases between the two ends. In DNA form, the CDR3 reads TGTGCCAGCAGTTCGCCCTCCTACAATGAGCAGTTCTTC. Protein: CASSSPSYNEQFF. Filled out from reference TRBV28 and TRBJ2-1, the complete variable domain reads DVKVTQSSRYLVKRTGEKVFLECVQDMDHENMFWYRQDPGLGLRLIYFSYDVKMKEKGDIPEGYSVSREKKERFSLILESASTNQTSMYLCASSSPSYNEQFFGPGTRLTVL.

The chain is built from TRBV2 and TRBJ2-7; a possible D gene is TRBD1 (5 bases). This CDR3 spans 10 amino acids. Trimming cost V 6 bases and J 9 bases, with 9 bases left between them. The germline gives CDR1 SNHLY, CDR2 FYNNEI. The chain's CDR3 is CASRGETQYF. CDR3 in DNA: TGTGCCAGCAGAGGGGAAACGCAGTACTTC.

Written as DNA, the CDR3 is TGTGCCAGCAGCCTAGGCCTTGGGAATGAAAAACTGTTTTTT. Translated: CASSLGLGNEKLFF. The rearrangement uses TRBV28 and TRBJ1-4; no definite D call. The length of the CDR3 is 14 residues. Trimming took off 6 bases at V and 5 bases at J, with 13 bases between the two ends. The germline CDR1 and CDR2 sequences are MDHEN and SYDVKM.

V and J are TRBV10-3 and TRBJ2-1, with D uncertain. Germline CDR1 reads ENHRY; CDR2 reads SYGVKD. V was trimmed by 7 bases and J by 2 bases, leaving 12 bases between them. The CDR3 length is 14 residues. In DNA, the CDR3 is TGTGCCATCAAGAAGCGCGACACCTACAATGAGCAGTTCTTC. Translating gives CAIKKRDTYNEQFF.

V and J are TRBV7-3 and TRBJ2-2, with no clear D. The CDR3 runs to 13 residues. Per the germline V gene, CDR1 is SGHTA and CDR2 is FQGTGA. Trimming left V 6 bases short and J 3 bases short, with 8 bases between. The CDR3 nucleotides read TGTGCCAGCAGACCGCAAGACACCGGGGAGCTGTTTTTT. This translates into CASRPQDTGELFF. The full variable domain, rest sourced from reference TRBV7-3 and TRBJ2-2, is GAGVSQTPSNKVTEKGKYVELRCDPISGHTALYWYRQSLGQGPEFLIYFQGTGAADDSGLPNDRFFAVRPEGSVSTLKIQRTERGDSAVYLCASRPQDTGELFFGEGSRLTVL.

This chain connects TRBV6-5 to TRBJ1-5; D is perhaps TRBD1 (5 bases). CDR1 and CDR2 from the germline V gene are MNHEY and SVGAGI. V lost 4 bases and J 5 bases, leaving 18 bases between the germline ends. CDR3 length equals 16 residues. In nucleotides, the CDR3 is TGTGCCAGCAGTTCGGCGGGGACTTTCCCCCATCAGCCCCAGCATTTT. Protein: CASSSAGTFPHQPQHF.

The chain carries TRBV11-1 and TRBJ1-2; no firm D call. Trimming left V 2 bases short and J 5 bases short, with 15 bases between. The CDR3 spans 15 residues. Germline V lookup: CDR1 SGHAT, CDR2 FQDESV (reference sequence). Here the CDR3 reads CASSLFGKDFYGYTF. CDR3 in DNA: TGTGCCAGCAGCTTATTCGGAAAGGACTTTTATGGCTACACCTTC.

V usage is TRBV18 and J usage is TRBJ2-4, with D maybe TRBD1 (8 bases). Germline CDR1 reads KGHSH; CDR2 reads LQKENI. This CDR3 has 15 residues. Trimming pared 0 bases from V and 6 bases from J, leaving 12 bases between. The DNA for the CDR3 is TGTGCCAGCTCACCACCGAACAGGGGGGGAAACATTCAGTACTTC. Translated, it gives CASSPPNRGGNIQYF.